This TCR beta chain was retrieved from a study of CD8 T cells in ankylosing spondylitis. Study-level findings and limits: One TCR beta motif, made up of roughly eight highly homologous variants, appeared characteristic of ankylosing spondylitis blood.

A quantitative 5'-RACE method, one with molecular barcodes, was used to make TCR beta libraries. One entry per CDR3 protein, called by TCRdb with MiXCR from the 5' RACE reads. The table shows around 340,000 distinct CDR3 sequences, with roughly 20% occurring only once. This CDR3 contains 13 residues. Per the germline V gene, CDR1 is DFQATT and CDR2 is SNEGSKA (reference sequence). V gave up 6 bases and J gave up 0 bases, with 12 bases separating them. This clonotype was seen only a few times. Its antigen is unidentified. The rearrangement uses TRBV20-1 and TRBJ2-7; D remains ambiguous. Specimen: blood, either unsorted or a sorted T cell fraction (not recorded which). This clonotype was sampled from a male donor with ankylosing spondylitis or in good health (not recorded which). CDR3 residues: CSATGPYSYEQYF. The CDR3 DNA reads TGCAGTGCCACCGGGCCCTACTCCTACGAGCAGTACTTC.